The source of this TCR beta chain is a study of cytomegalovirus exposure and HLA in healthy donors. V lost 3 bases to trimming and J lost 5 bases, with 10 bases between them. Per germline, CDR1 LNHNV and CDR2 YYDKDF (reference sequence). The CDR3 contains 14 residues. Researchers ran the PCR with 60 Vbeta and 13 Jbeta primers. The table came from immunoSEQ multiplex PCR; TCRdb's copy has only in-frame clones and leaves some out. This table has 180,000 or so clones, 60% to 85% appearing once. The gene calls are TRBV15 and TRBJ1-4; D not resolved. The sequence was obtained from a man aged 18 to 30 in good health and CMV-seronegative. Sequencing input: PBMCs. The CDR3 DNA follows: TGTGCCACCAGCAGCCGTGGAGGGAATGAAAAACTGTTTTTT. Protein product: CATSSRGGNEKLFF.